The rows below give T cell receptor beta chains drawn from one sample of a study of shared clonotypes between healthy human individuals. This table comes from immunoSEQ multiplex PCR, and its TCRdb copy is limited to in-frame clones, with some not included. The sample carries some 2.4 million clones, over 85% recorded once. The sequencing input was naive CD4+ T cells from PBMCs. These receptors originate from a man younger than 35 in good health. Some clones in this sample may be carry-over from other donors' samples. The CDR3 runs from the conserved cysteine through the conserved F or W. A D gene is named only where the DNA matches it firmly. Part of the rows lack a size; the others show once, few, many or a class for expanded clones.

D gene	V gene	clone size	J gene	CDR3 protein	CDR3 DNA
.	TRBV7-3	.	TRBJ2-2	CASSLWLGQANTGELFF	TGTGCCAGCAGCTTATGGTTGGGTCAAGCGAACACCGGGGAGCTGTTTTTT
.	TRBV5-1	.	TRBJ2-7	CASSYTAGDHYEQYF	TGCGCCAGCAGCTACACCGCTGGGGACCACTACGAGCAGTACTTC
.	TRBV28	.	TRBJ1-5	CASSAQTNQPQHF	TGTGCCAGCAGTGCCCAGACAAATCAGCCCCAGCATTTT
.	TRBV4-2	.	TRBJ1-2	CASSLDGAGNYGYTF	TGTGCCAGCAGCCTCGATGGGGCAGGCAACTATGGCTACACCTTC
.	TRBV6-6	.	TRBJ2-3	CASSSRDTRRTDTQYF	TGTGCCAGCAGTTCGAGGGACACCCGAAGGACAGATACGCAGTATTTT
.	TRBV20-1	few	TRBJ1-1	CSALGIEAFF	TGCAGTGCTCTGGGCATTGAAGCTTTCTTT
TRBD1	TRBV5-6	.	TRBJ1-5	CASSSKDRGGKPQHF	TGTGCCAGCAGCTCGAAGGACAGGGGAGGTAAGCCCCAGCATTTT
.	TRBV19	.	TRBJ2-2	CASSPPGGVNPGELFF	TGTGCCAGTAGTCCCCCCGGGGGAGTAAACCCCGGGGAGCTGTTTTTT
.	TRBV11-3	.	TRBJ1-2	CASNYTGLGYTF	TGTGCCAGCAATTACACAGGGTTAGGCTACACCTTC
.	TRBV30	.	TRBJ2-3	CAWSVGGTDTQYF	TGTGCCTGGAGTGTAGGCGGCACAGATACGCAGTATTTT
.	TRBV6-5	.	TRBJ2-3	CASSWVAEQFTDTQYF	TGTGCCAGCAGTTGGGTAGCGGAGCAGTTCACAGATACGCAGTATTTT
.	TRBV21-1	.	TRBJ2-3	CASSKERGRPRTDTQYF	TGTGCCAGCAGCAAAGAGCGGGGGCGGCCCCGCACAGATACGCAGTATTTT
TRBD2	TRBV2	.	TRBJ2-5	CASSEALAGKYQETQYF	TGTGCCAGCAGTGAAGCCCTAGCGGGAAAGTACCAAGAGACCCAGTACTTC
TRBD1	TRBV7-2	.	TRBJ1-2	CASSPRTGSLLRYGYTF	TGTGCCAGCAGCCCGCGGACAGGATCGCTGCTACGCTATGGCTACACCTTC
.	TRBV28	.	TRBJ1-6	CASWGTEANSPLHF	TGTGCCAGCTGGGGCACTGAGGCTAATTCACCCCTCCACTTT
.	TRBV9	.	TRBJ2-3	CASSVVGRGTDTQYF	TGTGCCAGCAGCGTAGTTGGGCGGGGCACAGATACGCAGTATTTT
TRBD1	TRBV4-2	.	TRBJ1-2	CASSQDYRAGGSYGYTF	TGTGCCAGCAGCCAAGATTACAGGGCAGGGGGGTCTTATGGCTACACCTTC
.	TRBV25-1	.	TRBJ2-1	CASSELADNEQFF	TGTGCCAGCAGTGAACTGGCCGACAATGAGCAGTTCTTC
.	TRBV9	.	TRBJ1-3	CASSVVGQRQPGNTIYF	TGTGCCAGCAGCGTAGTGGGGCAGCGCCAACCTGGAAACACCATATATTTT
TRBD2	TRBV27	.	TRBJ2-2	CASSTSLGSLAGNTGELFF	TGTGCCAGCAGTACATCCCTTGGAAGTCTAGCGGGAAACACCGGGGAGCTGTTTTTT
.	TRBV5-1	.	TRBJ2-1	CASSGRGVGEIDEQFF	TGCGCCAGCAGTGGCCGAGGCGTAGGAGAGATCGATGAGCAGTTCTTC
.	TRBV5-1	.	TRBJ2-2	CASSLYGQNTGELFF	TGCGCCAGCAGCCTCTATGGACAGAACACCGGGGAGCTGTTTTTT
.	TRBV18	once	TRBJ1-3	CASSPPEWKVNTIYF	TGTGCCAGCTCACCACCCGAGTGGAAGGTGAACACCATATATTTT
TRBD2	TRBV19	.	TRBJ2-5	CASSSRTGLQETQYF	TGTGCCAGTAGTTCCCGGACGGGACTACAAGAGACCCAGTACTTC
.	TRBV7-2	.	TRBJ1-5	CASSLEGGNQPQHF	TGTGCCAGCAGCTTAGAGGGAGGCAATCAGCCCCAGCATTTT
TRBD2	TRBV9	.	TRBJ2-1	CASSVAAGGSRNHEQFF	TGTGCCAGCAGCGTAGCGGCTGGCGGGAGTCGCAACCATGAGCAGTTCTTC
.	TRBV19	few	TRBJ2-5	CASSPGGETQYF	TGTGCCAGTAGTCCAGGGGGGGAGACCCAGTACTTC
.	TRBV28	.	TRBJ2-7	CASSLRTVSTMEQYF	TGTGCCAGCAGTTTAAGAACAGTTTCTACGATGGAGCAGTACTTC
TRBD1	TRBV6-6	.	TRBJ2-3	CASSYSPGQGADTQYF	TGTGCCAGCAGTTACTCCCCGGGACAGGGTGCAGATACGCAGTATTTT
.	TRBV6-5	.	TRBJ2-1	CASSPPPDNEQFF	TGTGCCAGCAGCCCCCCGCCGGACAATGAGCAGTTCTTC
.	TRBV28	.	TRBJ1-5	CASSFHAGRGPSNQPQHF	TGTGCCAGCAGTTTTCATGCGGGACGGGGGCCAAGCAATCAGCCCCAGCATTTT
TRBD2	TRBV11-2	.	TRBJ2-1	CASSLALATYNEQFF	TGTGCCAGCAGCTTAGCACTAGCGACCTACAATGAGCAGTTCTTC
.	TRBV5-4	once	TRBJ2-7	CASSLTQGYEQYF	TGTGCCAGCAGCTTAACTCAGGGGTACGAGCAGTACTTC
.	TRBV29-1	.	TRBJ1-1	CSARWWAGEAFF	TGCAGCGCCAGGTGGTGGGCCGGTGAAGCTTTCTTT
.	TRBV28	.	TRBJ1-2	CASRPGGNYGYTF	TGTGCCAGCCGCCCGGGAGGGAACTATGGCTACACCTTC
.	TRBV7-8	.	TRBJ1-2	CASSLGRSYGYTF	TGTGCCAGCAGCTTGGGGCGGAGCTATGGCTACACCTTC
.	TRBV2	.	TRBJ2-7	CASSEARSGVVYEQYF	TGTGCCAGCAGTGAAGCGCGAAGTGGGGTTGTCTACGAGCAGTACTTC
.	TRBV18	.	TRBJ1-1	CASSQGVGSEAFF	TGTGCCAGCTCACAGGGGGTCGGCTCTGAAGCTTTCTTT
TRBD2	TRBV9	.	TRBJ2-7	CASSVGGREDEQYF	TGTGCCAGCAGCGTGGGCGGGAGGGAGGACGAGCAGTACTTC
TRBD2	TRBV29-1	.	TRBJ2-1	CSVAGGSGNFISSYNEQFF	TGCAGCGTTGCGGGGGGTAGCGGGAATTTTATTAGCTCCTACAATGAGCAGTTCTTC
.	TRBV19	.	TRBJ2-7	CASSIEATQTAEQYF	TGTGCCAGTAGTATAGAGGCCACACAAACCGCCGAGCAGTACTTC
.	TRBV19	.	TRBJ1-4	CASSSGRATNEKLFF	TGTGCCAGTAGTAGCGGACGGGCAACTAATGAAAAACTGTTTTTT
.	TRBV6-1	once	TRBJ1-6	CASTSGPGALHF	TGTGCCAGCACCTCAGGGCCTGGTGCTCTCCACTTT
.	TRBV18	.	TRBJ2-4	CASSPPGREIGIAKNIQYF	TGTGCCAGCTCACCACCCGGCAGGGAAATCGGTATTGCCAAAAACATTCAGTACTTC
TRBD2	TRBV30	.	TRBJ2-1	CACLPGTSGYNEQFF	TGTGCCTGCCTTCCCGGGACTAGCGGGTACAATGAGCAGTTCTTC
.	TRBV6-5	.	TRBJ1-2	CASSYSGGVRGGYTF	TGTGCCAGCAGTTACTCCGGGGGTGTGAGGGGTGGCTACACCTTC
.	TRBV6-6	.	TRBJ2-3	CASSRVGGTDTQYF	TGTGCCAGCAGTCGGGTCGGGGGCACAGATACGCAGTATTTT
.	TRBV9	.	TRBJ2-2	CASSVGLNTGELFF	TGTGCCAGCAGCGTAGGGCTGAACACCGGGGAGCTGTTTTTT
TRBD1	TRBV29-1	.	TRBJ2-2	CSVEGQGIGELFF	TGCAGCGTTGAGGGACAGGGGATCGGGGAGCTGTTTTTT
.	TRBV5-6	.	TRBJ2-5	CASSLFQGEIQETQYF	TGTGCCAGCAGCTTGTTCCAGGGTGAAATCCAAGAGACCCAGTACTTC
.	TRBV18	.	TRBJ1-1	CASSPVSGQNTEAFF	TGTGCCAGCTCACCAGTTTCGGGACAGAACACTGAAGCTTTCTTT
TRBD2	TRBV6-5	.	TRBJ2-1	CASSYGTSSNEQFF	TGTGCCAGCAGTTACGGGACTAGCTCCAATGAGCAGTTCTTC